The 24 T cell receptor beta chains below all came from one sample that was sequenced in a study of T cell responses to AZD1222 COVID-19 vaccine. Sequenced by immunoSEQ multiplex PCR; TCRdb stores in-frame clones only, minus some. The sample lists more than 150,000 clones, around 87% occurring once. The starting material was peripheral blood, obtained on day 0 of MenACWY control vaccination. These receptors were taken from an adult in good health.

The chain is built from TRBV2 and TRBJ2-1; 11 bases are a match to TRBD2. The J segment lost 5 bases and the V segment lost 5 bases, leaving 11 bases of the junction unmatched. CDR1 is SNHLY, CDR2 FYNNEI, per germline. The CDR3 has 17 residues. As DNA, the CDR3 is TGTGCCAGCAGTCGGACTAGCGGGTTGGGGGGGGACAATGAGCAGTTCTTC. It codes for CASSRTSGLGGDNEQFF.

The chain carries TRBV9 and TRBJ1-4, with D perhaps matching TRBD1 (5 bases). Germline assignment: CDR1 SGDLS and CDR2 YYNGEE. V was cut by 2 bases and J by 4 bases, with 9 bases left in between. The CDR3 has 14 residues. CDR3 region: CASSVDSFNEKLFF. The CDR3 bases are TGTGCCAGCAGCGTTGACAGCTTTAATGAAAAACTGTTTTTT.

The CDR3 spells CASSHPDRVGTEAFF. For the CDR3, the DNA is TGTGCCAGCAGCCACCCCGACAGGGTCGGCACTGAAGCTTTCTTT. The chain carries TRBV11-1 and TRBJ1-1; 7 bases agree with TRBD1. This CDR3 contains 15 residues. Germline CDR1 reads SGHAT; CDR2 reads FQDESV (reference sequence). V was clipped by 5 bases and J by 4 bases; unmatched bases: 10.

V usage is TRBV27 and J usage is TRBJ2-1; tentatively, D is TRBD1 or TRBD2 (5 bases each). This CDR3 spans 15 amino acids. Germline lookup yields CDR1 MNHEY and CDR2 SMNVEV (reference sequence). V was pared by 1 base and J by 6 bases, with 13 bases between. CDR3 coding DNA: TGTGCCAGCAGTTTATGGGGGACGGGGCGCAATGAGCAGTTCTTC. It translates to CASSLWGTGRNEQFF.

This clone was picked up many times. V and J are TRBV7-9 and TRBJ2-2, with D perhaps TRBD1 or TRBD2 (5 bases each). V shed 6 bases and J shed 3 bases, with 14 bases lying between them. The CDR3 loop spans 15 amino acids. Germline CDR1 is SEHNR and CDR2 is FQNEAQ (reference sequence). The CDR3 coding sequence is TGTGCCAGCAGGCCGAGGGGCCGCGACACCGGGGAGCTGTTTTTT. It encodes CASRPRGRDTGELFF.

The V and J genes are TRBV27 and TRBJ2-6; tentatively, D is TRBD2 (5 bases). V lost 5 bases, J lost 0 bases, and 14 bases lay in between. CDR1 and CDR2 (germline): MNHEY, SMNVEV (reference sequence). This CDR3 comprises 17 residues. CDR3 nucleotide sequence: TGTGCCAGCAGTCAGGAGGCAGGCGGCTCTGGGGCCAACGTCCTGACTTTC. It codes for CASSQEAGGSGANVLTF. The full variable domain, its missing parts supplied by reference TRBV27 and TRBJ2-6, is EAQVTQNPRYLITVTGKKLTVTCSQNMNHEYMSWYRQDPGLGLRQIYYSMNVEVTDKGDVPEGYKVSRKEKRNFPLILESPSPNQTSLYFCASSQEAGGSGANVLTFGAGSRLTVL.

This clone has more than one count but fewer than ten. CDR3 bases: TGTGCCAGCTGTGCCACTGAAGCTTTCTTT. Protein sequence: CASCATEAFF. This chain connects TRBV12-3 or TRBV12-4 to TRBJ1-1; no clear D gene. V was pared by 8 bases and J by 4 bases, with 5 bases between. This CDR3 is 10 amino acids long.

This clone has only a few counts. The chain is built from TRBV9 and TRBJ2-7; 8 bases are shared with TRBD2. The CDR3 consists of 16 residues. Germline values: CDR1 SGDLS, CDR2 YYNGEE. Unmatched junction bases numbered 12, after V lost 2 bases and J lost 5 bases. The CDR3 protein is CASSVSGGGPRDEQYF. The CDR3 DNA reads TGTGCCAGCAGCGTTTCGGGCGGGGGGCCTAGAGACGAGCAGTACTTC. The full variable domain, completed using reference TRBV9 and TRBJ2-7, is DSGVTQTPKHLITATGQRVTLRCSPRSGDLSVYWYQQSLDQGLQFLIQYYNGEERAKGNILERFSAQQFPDLHSELNLSSLELGDSALYFCASSVSGGGPRDEQYFGPGTRLTVT.

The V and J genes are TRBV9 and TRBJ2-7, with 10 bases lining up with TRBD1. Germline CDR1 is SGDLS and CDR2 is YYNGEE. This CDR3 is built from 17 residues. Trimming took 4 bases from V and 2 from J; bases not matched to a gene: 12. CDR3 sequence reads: CASSQGTGVNLAYEQYF. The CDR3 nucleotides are TGTGCCAGCAGCCAAGGGACAGGGGTGAACCTCGCCTACGAGCAGTACTTC.

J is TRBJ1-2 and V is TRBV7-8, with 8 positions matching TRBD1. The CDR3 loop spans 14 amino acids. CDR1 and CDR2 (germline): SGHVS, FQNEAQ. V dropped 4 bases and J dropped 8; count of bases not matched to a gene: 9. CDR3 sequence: CASSSLGQGGGYTF. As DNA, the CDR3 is TGTGCCAGCAGCTCCCTAGGACAGGGAGGAGGCTACACCTTC.

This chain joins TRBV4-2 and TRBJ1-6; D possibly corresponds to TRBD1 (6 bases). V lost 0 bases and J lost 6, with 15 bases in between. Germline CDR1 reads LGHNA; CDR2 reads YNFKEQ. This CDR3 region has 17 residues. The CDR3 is CASSQDEGDISNSPLHF. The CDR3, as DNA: TGTGCCAGCAGCCAAGATGAGGGGGACATCTCTAATTCACCCCTCCACTTT.

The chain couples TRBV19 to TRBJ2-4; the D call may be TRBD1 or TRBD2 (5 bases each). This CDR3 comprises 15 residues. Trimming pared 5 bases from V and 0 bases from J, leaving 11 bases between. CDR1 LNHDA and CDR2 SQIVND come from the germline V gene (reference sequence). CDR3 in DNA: TGTGCCAGTAGTCCCGGGGCTGTAGCCAAAAACATTCAGTACTTC. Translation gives CASSPGAVAKNIQYF.

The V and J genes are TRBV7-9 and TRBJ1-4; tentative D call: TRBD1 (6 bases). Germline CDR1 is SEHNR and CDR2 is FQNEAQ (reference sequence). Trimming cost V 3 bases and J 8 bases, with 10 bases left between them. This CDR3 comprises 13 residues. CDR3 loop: CASSFRTEEKLFF. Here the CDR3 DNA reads TGTGCCAGCAGCTTTAGGACAGAAGAAAAACTGTTTTTT.

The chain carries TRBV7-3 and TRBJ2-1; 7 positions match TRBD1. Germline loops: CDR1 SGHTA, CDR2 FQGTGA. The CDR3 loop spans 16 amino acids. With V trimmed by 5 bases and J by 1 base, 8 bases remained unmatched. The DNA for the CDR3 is TGTGCCAGCAGCAGCTGGACAGGTGGGTCCTACAATGAGCAGTTCTTC. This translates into CASSSWTGGSYNEQFF.

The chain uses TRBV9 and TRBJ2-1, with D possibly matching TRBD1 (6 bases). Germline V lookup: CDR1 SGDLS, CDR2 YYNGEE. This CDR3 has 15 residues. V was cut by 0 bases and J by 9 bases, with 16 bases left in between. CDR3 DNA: TGTGCCAGCAGCGTAGGGGACAACTTACATACTGAGCAGTTCTTC. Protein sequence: CASSVGDNLHTEQFF.

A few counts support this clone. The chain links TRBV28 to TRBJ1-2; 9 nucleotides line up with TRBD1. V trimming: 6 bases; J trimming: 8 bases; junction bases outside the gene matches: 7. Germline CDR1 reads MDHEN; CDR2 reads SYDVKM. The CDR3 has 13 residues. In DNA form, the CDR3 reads TGTGCCAGCAGGATGGGACAGGGTGGAGGCTACACCTTC. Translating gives CASRMGQGGGYTF.

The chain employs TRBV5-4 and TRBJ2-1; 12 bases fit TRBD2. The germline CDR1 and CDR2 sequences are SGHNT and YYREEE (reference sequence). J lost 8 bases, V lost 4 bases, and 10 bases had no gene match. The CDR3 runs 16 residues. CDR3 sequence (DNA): TGTGCCAGCAGCCCCGATTCTAGCGGGAGGGCCGATGAGCAGTTCTTC. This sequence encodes CASSPDSSGRADEQFF. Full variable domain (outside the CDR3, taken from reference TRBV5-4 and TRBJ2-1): ETGVTQSPTHLIKTRGQQVTLRCSSQSGHNTVSWYQQALGQGPQFIFQYYREEENGRGNFPPRFSGLQFPNYSSELNVNALELDDSALYLCASSPDSSGRADEQFFGPGTRLTVL.

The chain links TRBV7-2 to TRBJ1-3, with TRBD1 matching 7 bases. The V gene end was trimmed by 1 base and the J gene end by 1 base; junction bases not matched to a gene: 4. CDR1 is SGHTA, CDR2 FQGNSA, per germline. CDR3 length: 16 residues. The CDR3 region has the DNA TGTGCCAGCAGCTTAGTAGGGGGCTCTTCTGGAAACACCATATATTTT. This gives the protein CASSLVGGSSGNTIYF.

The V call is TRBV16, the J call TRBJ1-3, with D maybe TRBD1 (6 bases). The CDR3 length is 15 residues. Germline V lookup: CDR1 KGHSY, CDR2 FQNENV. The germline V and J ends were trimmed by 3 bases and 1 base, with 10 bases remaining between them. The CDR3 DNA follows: TGTGCCAGCAGCCAGCGGCAGGGGTCTGGAAACACCATATATTTT. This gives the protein CASSQRQGSGNTIYF.

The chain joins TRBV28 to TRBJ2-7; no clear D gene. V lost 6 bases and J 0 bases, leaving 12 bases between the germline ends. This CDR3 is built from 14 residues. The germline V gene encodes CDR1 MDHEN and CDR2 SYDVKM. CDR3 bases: TGTGCCAGCAGCCCGGTTTCGCTCTCCTACGAGCAGTACTTC. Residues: CASSPVSLSYEQYF.

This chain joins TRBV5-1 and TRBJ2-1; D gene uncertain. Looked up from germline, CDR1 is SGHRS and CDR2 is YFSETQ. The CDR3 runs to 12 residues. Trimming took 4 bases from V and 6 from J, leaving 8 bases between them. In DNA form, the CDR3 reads TGCGCCAGCAGCCAGTATTTCAATGAGCAGTTCTTC. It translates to CASSQYFNEQFF.

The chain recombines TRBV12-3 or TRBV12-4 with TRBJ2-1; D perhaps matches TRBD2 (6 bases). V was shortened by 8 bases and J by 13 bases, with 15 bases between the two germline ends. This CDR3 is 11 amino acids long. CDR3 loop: CASFGGSSQFF. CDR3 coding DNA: TGTGCCAGCTTTGGAGGGAGTTCTCAGTTCTTC.

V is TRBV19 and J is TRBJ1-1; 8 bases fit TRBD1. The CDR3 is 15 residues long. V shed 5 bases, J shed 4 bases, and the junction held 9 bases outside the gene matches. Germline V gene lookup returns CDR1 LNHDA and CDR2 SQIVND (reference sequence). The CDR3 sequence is CASSPGQGRGTEAFF. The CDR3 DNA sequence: TGTGCCAGTAGTCCCGGACAGGGACGGGGCACTGAAGCTTTCTTT. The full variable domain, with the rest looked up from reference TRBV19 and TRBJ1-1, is DGGITQSPKYLFRKEGQNVTLSCEQNLNHDAMYWYRQDPGQGLRLIYYSQIVNDFQKGDIAEGYSVSREKKESFPLTVTSAQKNPTAFYLCASSPGQGRGTEAFFGQGTRLTVV.

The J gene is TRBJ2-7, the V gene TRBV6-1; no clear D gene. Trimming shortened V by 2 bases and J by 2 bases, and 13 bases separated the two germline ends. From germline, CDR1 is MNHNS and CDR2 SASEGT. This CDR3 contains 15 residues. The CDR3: CASSELAGRAYEQYF. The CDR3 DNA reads TGTGCCAGCAGTGAATTGGCAGGTCGGGCCTACGAGCAGTACTTC.